These T cell receptor beta chains were read from a single sample in a study of shared clonotypes between healthy human individuals. Repertoires were generated with immunoSEQ multiplex PCR, while TCRdb's copy carries only in-frame clones and drops some. The table has about 2.4 million clones, 85% to 95% seen once; the top ten hold roughly 0.13%. The source material was naive CD4+ T cells sorted from blood. The receptors were gathered from a man aged 18 to 29 in good health. Both conserved end residues are part of each CDR3. Each record gives: J gene, V gene, D gene, clone size, CDR3 protein, CDR3 DNA. D genes are given only for firm matches. Size is stated for part of the rows, as once, few or many counts, or as a class when the clone is expanded.

TRBJ1-1	TRBV30	-	once	CAWTHGGKNTEAFF	TGTGCCTGGACCCACGGGGGGAAGAACACTGAAGCTTTCTTT
TRBJ2-7	TRBV21-1	-	-	CASSRRQGVLPLSSYEQYF	TGTGCCAGCAGCCGCCGACAGGGGGTACTCCCTTTGAGCTCCTACGAGCAGTACTTC
TRBJ2-5	TRBV2	TRBD1	once	CTSSKGTAQETQYF	TGTACCAGCAGCAAGGGGACAGCACAAGAGACCCAGTACTTC
TRBJ1-5	TRBV6-4	-	once	CASSDSPGPRQPQHF	TGTGCCAGCAGTGACTCACCAGGGCCACGACAGCCCCAGCATTTT
TRBJ2-7	TRBV5-1	TRBD2	once	CASSTTSGFSYEQYF	TGCGCCAGCAGCACGACTAGCGGGTTCTCCTACGAGCAGTACTTC
TRBJ2-3	TRBV15	-	-	CATSRQSGDTQYF	TGTGCCACCAGCAGACAGTCGGGAGATACGCAGTATTTT
TRBJ1-5	TRBV6-9	-	-	CAQGPPWGNQPQHF	TGTGCCCAAGGACCCCCTTGGGGCAATCAGCCCCAGCATTTT
TRBJ1-5	TRBV6-6	-	-	CASSYGEGPQPQHF	TGTGCCAGCAGTTACGGCGAGGGTCCTCAGCCCCAGCATTTT
TRBJ1-2	TRBV28	-	-	CASSPPDRNYGYTF	TGTGCCAGCAGTCCTCCGGACCGAAACTATGGCTACACCTTC
TRBJ1-2	TRBV30	-	-	CAWSVSGLGYTF	TGTGCCTGGAGTGTATCTGGTCTTGGCTACACCTTC